The 12 T cell receptor beta chains presented below share a single source sample, sequenced in a study of CD8+CD57+ T cells in acquired aplastic anemia. Patients who underwent sequencing had shown CD8+CD57+ cell expansion by flow cytometry. Profiling that covered TCR beta VDJ and CDR3 relied on genomic DNA as its template. One entry per CDR3 protein, called by TCRdb with MiXCR from the reads. The table includes approximately 150,000 distinct CDR3 sequences, roughly 50% detected once. Sequenced material: sorted CD4+, CD8+, or CD8+CD57+ T cells (not recorded which) from PBMCs. Receptors were obtained from a human donor with aplastic anemia.

This clonotype was counted at least ten times. The CDR3 protein is CSANRLAGRTDTQYF. The CDR3 nucleotides are TGCAGTGCTAATCGACTAGCGGGACGCACAGATACGCAGTATTTT. This sequence joins TRBV20-1 and TRBJ2-3, with TRBD2 identical over 11 bases. Germline CDR1 is DFQATT and CDR2 is SNEGSKA (reference sequence). V lost 4 bases and J lost 1; bases outside the gene matches: 4. This CDR3 spans 15 amino acids.

This clonotype was counted ten times or more. The CDR3 nucleotides are TGTGCCAGCAGCGTAGGAAGGGGGCTGACTAATGAAAAACTGTTTTTT. Protein sequence: CASSVGRGLTNEKLFF. The genes are TRBV9 and TRBJ1-4; TRBD1 matches 7 bases. The CDR3 is 16 residues long. Trimming cost V 0 bases and J 2 bases; bases outside gene matches: 4. Looked up from germline, CDR1 is SGDLS and CDR2 is YYNGEE. The variable domain in full, completed from reference TRBV9 and TRBJ1-4, reads DSGVTQTPKHLITATGQRVTLRCSPRSGDLSVYWYQQSLDQGLQFLIQYYNGEERAKGNILERFSAQQFPDLHSELNLSSLELGDSALYFCASSVGRGLTNEKLFFGSGTQLSVL.

The table lists this clonotype with a few counts. The V call is TRBV9, the J call TRBJ1-1, with 7 bases that match TRBD1. The CDR3 contains 14 residues. Germline V CDR1 and CDR2: SGDLS, YYNGEE. The V segment lost 2 bases and the J segment 4 bases; nucleotides outside the gene matches: 5. The CDR3 DNA reads TGTGCCAGCAGCGTGACCGCAGGGGGCACTGAAGCTTTCTTT. Translating it yields CASSVTAGGTEAFF.

This clonotype has a count of ten or more. The genes are TRBV20-1 and TRBJ1-2; weak D call: TRBD1 (5 bases). Germline V lookup: CDR1 DFQATT, CDR2 SNEGSKA (reference sequence). Trimming left V 1 base short and J 8 bases short, with 8 bases between. This CDR3 region has 11 residues. In DNA, the CDR3 is TGCAGTGCTAGAGTGGGGGTAGGCTACACCTTC. It encodes CSARVGVGYTF.

The V call is TRBV29-1, the J call TRBJ2-3; unclear D gene. Trimming pared 2 bases from V and 0 bases from J, leaving 3 bases between. This CDR3 contains 12 residues. Germline V gives CDR1 SQVTM, CDR2 ANQGSEA. The CDR3: CSVELSTDTQYF. The CDR3 coding sequence is TGCAGCGTTGAACTAAGCACAGATACGCAGTATTTT.

Of note for this clonotype: Germline is not matched at one junction end, which may reflect a read error. V is TRBV3-1 and J is TRBJ2-2, with TRBD1 matching over 8 bases. This CDR3 comprises 18 residues. The germline gives CDR1 LGHDT, CDR2 YNNKEL (reference sequence). This CDR3 reads CASSQDSQGGTNTGGLFF. The CDR3 DNA is TGTGCCAGCAGCCAAGACTCACAGGGGGGAACGAACACCGGGGGGCTGTTTTTT.

This chain joins TRBV20-1 and TRBJ1-1; D gene unclear. The length of the CDR3 is 13 residues. Per the germline V gene, CDR1 is DFQATT and CDR2 is SNEGSKA (reference sequence). V lost 4 bases and J lost 11, with 20 bases in between. The CDR3 nucleotides are TGCAGTGCTATAGGGTATTCAGCGACGGGGGCTTTCTTT. Its translation is CSAIGYSATGAFF.

This chain joins TRBV29-1 and TRBJ1-2; D remains ambiguous. The V gene's germline CDR1 is SQVTM and CDR2 ANQGSEA. The V end was cut by 4 bases, the J end by 0 bases, with 15 bases between. The CDR3 runs 15 residues. The DNA of the CDR3 is TGCAGCGTTGTTATCGTGAGCCGGACTAACTATGGCTACACCTTC. It codes for CSVVIVSRTNYGYTF.

This clonotype was seen many times. The chain has TRBV20-1 and TRBJ1-1; no clear D. Germline CDR1 DFQATT, CDR2 SNEGSKA (reference sequence). The CDR3 runs 13 residues. V was cut by 5 bases and J by 0 bases, with 10 bases left in between. DNA of the CDR3: TGCAGTGCTTCCGGACGGCTGAACACTGAAGCTTTCTTT. It yields the protein CSASGRLNTEAFF.

V usage is TRBV12-3 or TRBV12-4 and J usage is TRBJ2-7; 9 bases map to TRBD1. CDR3 length: 14 amino acids. With V trimmed by 5 bases and J by 8 bases, 10 bases remained unmatched. The CDR3 region is CASSPGTGTLKQYF. CDR3 bases: TGTGCCAGCAGTCCCGGGACAGGGACCCTCAAGCAGTACTTC.

About this clonotype: A junction end diverges from the germline sequence, so it may reflect a read error. The V call is TRBV20-1, the J call TRBJ1-5; 7 positions match TRBD1. The V gene's germline CDR1 is DFQATT and CDR2 SNEGSKA (reference sequence). The CDR3 sequence is 18 residues long. DNA of the CDR3: TGCAGTGCCTCCAGTCGTCGGGACAGATTTTCTAGCAACCAGCCCCAGCATTTT. Translated, it gives CSASSRRDRFSSNQPQHF.

This clonotype was recorded many times. This chain joins TRBV12-3 or TRBV12-4 and TRBJ2-1; TRBD2 matches at 8 bases. This CDR3 has 11 amino acids. Trimming removed 5 bases from V and 13 bases from J; junction bases left unmatched: 4. The CDR3 reads CASSLAGGQFF. The CDR3 DNA sequence: TGTGCCAGCAGTCTCGCGGGGGGCCAGTTCTTC.